In this sample, the clone carrying this T cell receptor (beta chain) turned up many times. The target antigen is unknown. This entry belongs to a study of blood T cells in healthy people across ages. A second PCR, run for about 6 to 12 cycles, used a sample-barcoded 5' primer plus a J-beta primer mix. Every cDNA molecule bore a tag from a template-switch adaptor containing 12 random nucleotides. One entry per CDR3 protein, called by TCRdb with MiXCR from the 5' RACE reads. The data contain 1.5 million to 2 million distinct CDR3 sequences, roughly 28% of them singletons. Aged about 6 to 90, donors were systemically healthy Caucasians from Russia. It was about 10 milliliters of peripheral blood that were drawn from each donor. Findings and caveats of the study: The study found more naive CD4+ cells and higher diversity in long-lived than aged donors.

V lost 0 bases and J lost 7, with 16 bases in between. Germline CDR1 is LGHNA and CDR2 is YNFKEQ. CDR3 length: 16 amino acids. The rearrangement links TRBV4-2 to TRBJ2-1, with D perhaps assigned TRBD1 or TRBD2 (5 bases each). The sample taken for sequencing was blood. The clonotype originates from a woman aged 25 to 39 in good health. As DNA, the CDR3 is TGTGCCAGCAGCCAAGAACTCGGCTGGGGGTCGAATGAGCAGTTCTTC. Amino acids: CASSQELGWGSNEQFF.